The entry below gives a single TCR beta chain sequence along with its context. Its antigen is unknown. Germline lookup yields CDR1 SEHNR and CDR2 FQNEAQ (reference sequence). The CDR3 consists of 16 residues. The V end was cut by 4 bases, the J end by 3 bases, with 18 bases between. The sample belongs to a study of identifying expanded T cells in peripheral blood. Whole-study results and caveats: Differentially abundant clones: about 1.1 between replicates, 15 to 17 at approximately two weeks, around 20 at four. Across healthy donors, higher total template counts meant significantly greater approximately two-week count variance.

During the collection period, no donor immune events like infections were recorded. Measured with immunoSEQ multiplex PCR; TCRdb has only the in-frame clones, and not every one. The sample includes approximately 130,000 clones, approximately 88% seen only once; the top ten take roughly 3.3%. The sequence derives from a person aged 18 to 70 in good health. V is TRBV7-9 and J is TRBJ1-2, with a tentative D call TRBD1 (5 bases). The sequencing sample was made of blood. CDR3 nucleotides: TGTGCCAGCAGCTCCACTCGGGGCACCGGCTACTATGGCTACACCTTC. Its protein is CASSSTRGTGYYGYTF.